This entry is about one TCR beta chain. This table comes from immunoSEQ multiplex PCR, and its TCRdb copy is limited to in-frame clones, with some not included. Found here are fewer than 90,000 clones, roughly 87% of them singletons; the top ten hold approximately 1.3%. This record comes from a study of OX40 agonist ivuxolimab in advanced cancers. The CDR3 length is 14 residues. Germline V gene lookup returns CDR1 SEHNR and CDR2 FQNEAQ (reference sequence). Trimming shortened V by 1 base and J by 1 base, and 7 bases separated the two germline ends. The chain carries TRBV7-9 and TRBJ1-1; D ambiguous. The clonotype originates from an adult with an advanced solid tumor such as melanoma, head and neck, liver or kidney cancer. The sample consisted of CD4+ or CD8+ T cells sorted from blood, taken in a trial of the OX40 agonist ivuxolimab. Here the CDR3 reads CASSLDWPNTEAFF. DNA of the CDR3: TGTGCCAGCAGCTTAGATTGGCCGAACACTGAAGCTTTCTTT.